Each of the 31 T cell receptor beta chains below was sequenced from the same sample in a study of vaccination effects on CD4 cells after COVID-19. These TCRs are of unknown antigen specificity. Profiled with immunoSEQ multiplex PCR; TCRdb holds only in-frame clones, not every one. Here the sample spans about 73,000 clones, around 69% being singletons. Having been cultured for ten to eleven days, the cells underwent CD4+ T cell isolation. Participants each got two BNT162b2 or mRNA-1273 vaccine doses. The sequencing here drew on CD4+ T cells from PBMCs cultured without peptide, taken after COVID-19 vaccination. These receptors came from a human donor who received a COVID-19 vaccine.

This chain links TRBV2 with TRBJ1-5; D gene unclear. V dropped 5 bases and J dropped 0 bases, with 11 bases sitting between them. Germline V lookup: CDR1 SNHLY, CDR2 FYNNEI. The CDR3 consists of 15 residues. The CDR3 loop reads CASSLGGISNQPQHF. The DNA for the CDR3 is TGTGCCAGCAGTCTAGGAGGAATTAGCAATCAGCCCCAGCATTTT.

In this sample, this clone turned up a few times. CDR3 protein: CASSQGRDEQFF. The CDR3 DNA is TGTGCCAGCAGTCAGGGGCGGGATGAGCAGTTCTTC. This rearrangement joins TRBV12-3 or TRBV12-4 to TRBJ2-1; TRBD1 is a possible D gene (6 bases). This CDR3 has 12 amino acids. Between the trimmed V and J ends, which lost 5 bases and 8 bases, there was a span of 10 bases.

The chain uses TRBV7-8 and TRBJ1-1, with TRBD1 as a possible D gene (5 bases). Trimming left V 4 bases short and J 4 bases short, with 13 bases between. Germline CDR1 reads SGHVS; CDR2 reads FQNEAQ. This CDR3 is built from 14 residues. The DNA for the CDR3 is TGTGCCAGCAGCTCCCGGGGGGGTGGCACTGAAGCTTTCTTT. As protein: CASSSRGGGTEAFF.

The CDR3: CASGETRDREGGYTF. CDR3 sequence (DNA): TGTGCCAGCGGAGAGACCCGGGACAGGGAGGGCGGCTACACCTTC. The rearrangement joins TRBV28 to TRBJ1-2; 9 bases line up with TRBD1. The CDR3 length is 15 residues. The germline gives CDR1 MDHEN, CDR2 SYDVKM. Trimming at V came to 8 bases and at J to 8 bases, leaving 15 bases not matched to a gene.

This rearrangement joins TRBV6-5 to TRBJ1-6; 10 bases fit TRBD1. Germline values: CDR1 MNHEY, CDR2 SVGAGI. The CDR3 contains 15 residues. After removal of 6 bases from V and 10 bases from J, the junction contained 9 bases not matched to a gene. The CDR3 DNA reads TGTGCCAGCAGAAGGGACAGGGGCCCAGTCTCACCCCTCCACTTT. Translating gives CASRRDRGPVSPLHF.

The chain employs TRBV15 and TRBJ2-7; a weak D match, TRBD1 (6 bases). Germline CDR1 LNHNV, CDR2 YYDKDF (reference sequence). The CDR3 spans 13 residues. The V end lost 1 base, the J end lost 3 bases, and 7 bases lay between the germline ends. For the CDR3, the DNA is TGTGCCACCAGCAGAGGACAGGACTACGAGCAGTACGTC. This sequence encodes CATSRGQDYEQYV.

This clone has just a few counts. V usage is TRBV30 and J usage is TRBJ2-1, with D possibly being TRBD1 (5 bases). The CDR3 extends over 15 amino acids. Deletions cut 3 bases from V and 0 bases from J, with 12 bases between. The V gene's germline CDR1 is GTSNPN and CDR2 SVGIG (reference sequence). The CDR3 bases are TGTGCCTGGAGCGACAGAGCCAGCTCCTACAATGAGCAGTTCTTC. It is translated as CAWSDRASSYNEQFF.

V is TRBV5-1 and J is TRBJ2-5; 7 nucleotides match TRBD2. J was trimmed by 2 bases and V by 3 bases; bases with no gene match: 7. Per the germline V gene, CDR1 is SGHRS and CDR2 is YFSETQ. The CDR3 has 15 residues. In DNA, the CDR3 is TGCGCCAGCAGCTCCGACGGCGGGGGACAAGAGACCCAGTACTTC. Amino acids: CASSSDGGGQETQYF.

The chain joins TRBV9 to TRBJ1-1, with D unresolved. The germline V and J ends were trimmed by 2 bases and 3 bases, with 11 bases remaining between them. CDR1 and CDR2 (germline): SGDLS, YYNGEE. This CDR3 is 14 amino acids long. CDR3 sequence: CASSVESRYTEAFF. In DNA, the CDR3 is TGTGCCAGCAGCGTCGAGTCTCGGTACACTGAAGCTTTCTTT.

CDR3 DNA sequence: TGTGCCAGCAACGTTCAGGGGAGGGACGGGGAGCTGTTTTTT. Residues: CASNVQGRDGELFF. V gene TRBV2 combines with J gene TRBJ2-2, with a possible D match to TRBD2 (7 bases). CDR1 and CDR2 from the germline V gene are SNHLY and FYNNEI. Trimming took off 7 bases at V and 7 bases at J, with 16 bases between the two ends. The CDR3 covers 14 residues.

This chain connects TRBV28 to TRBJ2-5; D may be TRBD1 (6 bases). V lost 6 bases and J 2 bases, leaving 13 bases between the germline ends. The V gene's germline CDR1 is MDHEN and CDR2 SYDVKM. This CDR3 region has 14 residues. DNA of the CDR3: TGTGCCAGCAGCTTCGGGACACTACAAGAGACCCAGTACTTC. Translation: CASSFGTLQETQYF.

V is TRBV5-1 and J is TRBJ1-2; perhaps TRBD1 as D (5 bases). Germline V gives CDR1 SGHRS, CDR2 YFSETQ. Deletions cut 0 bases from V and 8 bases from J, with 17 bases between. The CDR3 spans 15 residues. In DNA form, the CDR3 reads TGCGCCAGCAGCTTGGCCCTGGGGCAGGGTCACGGCTACACCTTC. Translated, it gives CASSLALGQGHGYTF.

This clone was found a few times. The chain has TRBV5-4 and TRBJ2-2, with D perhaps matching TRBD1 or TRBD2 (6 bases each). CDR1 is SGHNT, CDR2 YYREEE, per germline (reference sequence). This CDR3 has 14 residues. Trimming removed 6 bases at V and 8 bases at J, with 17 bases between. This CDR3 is CASTPRGGSGELFF. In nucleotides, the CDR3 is TGTGCCAGCACCCCAAGAGGGGGGTCTGGGGAGCTGTTTTTT.

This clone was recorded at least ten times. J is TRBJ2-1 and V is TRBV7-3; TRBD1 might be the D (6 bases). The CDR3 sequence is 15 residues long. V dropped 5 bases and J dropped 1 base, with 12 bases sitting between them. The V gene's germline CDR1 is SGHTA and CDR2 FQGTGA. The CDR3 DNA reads TGTGCCAGCAGCCCACGACAGGCATCCTACAATGAGCAGTTCTTC. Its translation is CASSPRQASYNEQFF.

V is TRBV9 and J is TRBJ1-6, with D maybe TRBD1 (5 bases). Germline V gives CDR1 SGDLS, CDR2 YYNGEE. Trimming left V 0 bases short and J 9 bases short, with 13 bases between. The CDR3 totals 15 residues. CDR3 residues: CASSVGEGRGSPLHF. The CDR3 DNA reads TGTGCCAGCAGCGTAGGGGAGGGGCGCGGTTCACCCCTCCACTTT.

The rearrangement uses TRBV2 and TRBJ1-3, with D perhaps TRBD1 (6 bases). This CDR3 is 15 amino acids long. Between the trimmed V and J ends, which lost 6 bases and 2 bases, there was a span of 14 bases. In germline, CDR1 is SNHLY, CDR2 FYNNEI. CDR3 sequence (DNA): TGTGCCAGCAGAGGCGACAGGATAACTGGAAACACCATATATTTT. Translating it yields CASRGDRITGNTIYF.

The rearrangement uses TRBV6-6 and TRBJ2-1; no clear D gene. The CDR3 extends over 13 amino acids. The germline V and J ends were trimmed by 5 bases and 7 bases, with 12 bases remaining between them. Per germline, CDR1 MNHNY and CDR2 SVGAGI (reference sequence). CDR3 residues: CASSASRPNEQFF. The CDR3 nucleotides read TGTGCCAGCAGTGCCTCGAGGCCGAATGAGCAGTTCTTC.

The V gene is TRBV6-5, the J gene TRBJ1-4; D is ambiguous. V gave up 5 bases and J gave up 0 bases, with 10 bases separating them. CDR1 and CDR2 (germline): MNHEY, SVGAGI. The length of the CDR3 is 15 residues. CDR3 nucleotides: TGTGCCAGCAGTACGACGGTCGCAACTAATGAAAAACTGTTTTTT. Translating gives CASSTTVATNEKLFF.

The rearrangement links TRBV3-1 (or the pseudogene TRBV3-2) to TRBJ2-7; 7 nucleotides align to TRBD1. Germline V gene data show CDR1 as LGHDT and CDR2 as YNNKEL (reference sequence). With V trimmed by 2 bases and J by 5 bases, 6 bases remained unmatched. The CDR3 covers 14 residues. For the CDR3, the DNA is TGTGCCAGCAGCCAATCTCGACAGGGCGACGAGCAGTACGTC. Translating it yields CASSQSRQGDEQYV.

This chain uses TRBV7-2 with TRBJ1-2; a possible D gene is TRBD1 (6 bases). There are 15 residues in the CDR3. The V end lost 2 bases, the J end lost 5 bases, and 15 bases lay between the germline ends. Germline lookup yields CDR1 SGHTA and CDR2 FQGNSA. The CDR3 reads CASSLIRGRLYGYTF. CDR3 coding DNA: TGTGCCAGCAGCTTAATCCGGGGGCGTCTATATGGCTACACCTTC.

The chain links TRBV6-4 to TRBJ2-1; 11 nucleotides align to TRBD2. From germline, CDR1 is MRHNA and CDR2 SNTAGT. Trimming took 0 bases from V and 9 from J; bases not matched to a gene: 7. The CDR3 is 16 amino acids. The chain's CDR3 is CASSDSHSGGAIEQFF. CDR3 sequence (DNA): TGTGCCAGCAGTGACTCCCATAGCGGGGGGGCTATTGAGCAGTTCTTC.

The CDR3 nucleotides read TGTGCCAGCAGCTTTGGGAGGGATGGCTACACCTTC. Its protein is CASSFGRDGYTF. The V gene is TRBV7-9, the J gene TRBJ1-2, with D unclear. The CDR3 consists of 12 residues. V lost 3 bases and J 6 bases, leaving 8 bases between the germline ends. Per germline, CDR1 SEHNR and CDR2 FQNEAQ (reference sequence).

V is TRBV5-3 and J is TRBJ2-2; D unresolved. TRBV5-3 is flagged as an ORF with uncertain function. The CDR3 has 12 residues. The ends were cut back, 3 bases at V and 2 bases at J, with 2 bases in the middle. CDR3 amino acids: CARSSNTGELFF. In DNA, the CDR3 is TGTGCCAGAAGCTCCAACACCGGGGAGCTGTTTTTT.

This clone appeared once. As DNA, the CDR3 is TGTGCCAGCACCGTAGACGGATACACCGGGGAGCTGTTTTTT. It yields the protein CASTVDGYTGELFF. The chain links TRBV7-2 to TRBJ2-2; D is unclear. The length of the CDR3 is 14 residues. CDR1 and CDR2 (germline): SGHTA, FQGNSA. Trimming cost V 7 bases and J 3 bases, with 12 bases left between them.

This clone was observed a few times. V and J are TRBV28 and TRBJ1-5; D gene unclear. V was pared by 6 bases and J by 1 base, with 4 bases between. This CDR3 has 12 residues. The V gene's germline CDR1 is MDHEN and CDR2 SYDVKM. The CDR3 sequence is CASRQSNQPQHF. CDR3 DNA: TGTGCCAGCAGACAGAGCAATCAGCCCCAGCATTTT.

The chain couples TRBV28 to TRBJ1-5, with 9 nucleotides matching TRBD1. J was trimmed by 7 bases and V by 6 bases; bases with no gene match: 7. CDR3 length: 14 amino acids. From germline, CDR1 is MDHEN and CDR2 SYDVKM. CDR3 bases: TGTGCCAGCAGCGAACAGGGGGCGAGGCAGCCCCAGCATTTT. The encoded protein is CASSEQGARQPQHF.

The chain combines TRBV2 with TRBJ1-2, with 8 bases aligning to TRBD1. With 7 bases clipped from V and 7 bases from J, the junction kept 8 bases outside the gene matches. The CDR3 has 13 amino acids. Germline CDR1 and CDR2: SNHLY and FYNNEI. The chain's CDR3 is CASTETGVGGYTF. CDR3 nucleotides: TGTGCCAGCACCGAGACAGGGGTGGGTGGCTACACCTTC.

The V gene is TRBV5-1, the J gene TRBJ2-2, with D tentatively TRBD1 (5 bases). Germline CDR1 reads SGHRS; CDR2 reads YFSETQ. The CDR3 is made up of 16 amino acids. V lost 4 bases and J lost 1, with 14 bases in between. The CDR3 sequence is CASSLRGSENTGELFF. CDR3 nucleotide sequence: TGCGCCAGCAGCCTAAGGGGATCGGAGAACACCGGGGAGCTGTTTTTT.

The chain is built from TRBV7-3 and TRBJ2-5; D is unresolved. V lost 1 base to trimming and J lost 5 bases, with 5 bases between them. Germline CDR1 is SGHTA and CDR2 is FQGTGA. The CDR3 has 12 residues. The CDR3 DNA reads TGTGCCAGCAGCTTAATTGGGGAGACCCAGTACTTC. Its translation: CASSLIGETQYF. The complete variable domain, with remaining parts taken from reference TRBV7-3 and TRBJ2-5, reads GAGVSQTPSNKVTEKGKYVELRCDPISGHTALYWYRQSLGQGPEFLIYFQGTGAADDSGLPNDRFFAVRPEGSVSTLKIQRTERGDSAVYLCASSLIGETQYFGPGTRLLVL.

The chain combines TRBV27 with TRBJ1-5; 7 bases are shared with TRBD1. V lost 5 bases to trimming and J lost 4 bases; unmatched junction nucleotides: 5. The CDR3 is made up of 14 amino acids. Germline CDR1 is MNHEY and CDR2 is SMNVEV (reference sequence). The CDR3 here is CASSVGTANQPQHF. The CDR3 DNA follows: TGTGCCAGCAGTGTAGGGACAGCTAATCAGCCCCAGCATTTT.

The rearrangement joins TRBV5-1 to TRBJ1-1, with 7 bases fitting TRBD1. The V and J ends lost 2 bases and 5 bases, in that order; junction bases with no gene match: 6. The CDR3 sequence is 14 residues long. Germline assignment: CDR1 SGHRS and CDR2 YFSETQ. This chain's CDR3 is CASSFNRGGTEAFF. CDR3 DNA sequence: TGCGCCAGCAGCTTTAACAGGGGTGGAACTGAAGCTTTCTTT.